This T cell receptor (beta chain) derives from a study of OX40 agonist ivuxolimab in advanced cancers. As for the study in general: Under the entry rules, prior anti-PD-1, anti-PD-L1 or anti-CTLA-4 therapy was allowed, and less than 50% had some.

Notes on the study in general: No antigen was identified for the clonally expanded peripheral T cells.

Exclusion of a patient followed from autoimmune disease history or systemic immunosuppression. About this clone itself: The antigen remains unidentified.

Assay used: immunoSEQ multiplex PCR; TCRdb lists only in-frame clones, some missing. The sample has roughly 98,000 clones; approximately 80% are singletons. This TCR came from an adult with an advanced solid tumor such as melanoma, head and neck, liver or kidney cancer. Sequenced material: CD4+ or CD8+ T cells sorted from blood, taken in a trial of the OX40 agonist ivuxolimab.

Here the CDR3 reads CASSLPPRNGYTF. The CDR3 DNA follows: TGTGCCAGCAGTCTGCCTCCGAGAAATGGCTACACCTTC. This chain connects TRBV28 to TRBJ1-2; D ambiguous. The CDR3 spans 13 residues. Deletions cut 5 bases from V and 6 bases from J, with 13 bases between. CDR1 is MDHEN and CDR2 is SYDVKM in the germline V gene.